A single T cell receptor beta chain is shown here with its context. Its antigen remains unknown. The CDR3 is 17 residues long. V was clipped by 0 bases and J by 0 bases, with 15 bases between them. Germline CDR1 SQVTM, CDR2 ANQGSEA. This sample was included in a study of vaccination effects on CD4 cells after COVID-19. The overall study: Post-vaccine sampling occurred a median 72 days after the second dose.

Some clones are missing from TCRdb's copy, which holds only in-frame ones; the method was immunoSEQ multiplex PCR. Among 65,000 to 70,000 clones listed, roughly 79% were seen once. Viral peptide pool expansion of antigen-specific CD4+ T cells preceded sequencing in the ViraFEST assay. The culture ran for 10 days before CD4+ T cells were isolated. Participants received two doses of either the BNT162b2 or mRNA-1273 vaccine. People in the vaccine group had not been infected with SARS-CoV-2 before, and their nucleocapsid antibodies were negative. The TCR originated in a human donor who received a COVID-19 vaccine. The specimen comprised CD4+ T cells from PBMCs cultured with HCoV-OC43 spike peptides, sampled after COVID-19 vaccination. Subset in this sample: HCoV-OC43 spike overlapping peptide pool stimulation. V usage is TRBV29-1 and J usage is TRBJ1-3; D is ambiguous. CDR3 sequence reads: CSVEDNILPNSGNTIYF. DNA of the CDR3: TGCAGCGTTGAAGATAACATACTCCCTAACTCTGGAAACACCATATATTTT.